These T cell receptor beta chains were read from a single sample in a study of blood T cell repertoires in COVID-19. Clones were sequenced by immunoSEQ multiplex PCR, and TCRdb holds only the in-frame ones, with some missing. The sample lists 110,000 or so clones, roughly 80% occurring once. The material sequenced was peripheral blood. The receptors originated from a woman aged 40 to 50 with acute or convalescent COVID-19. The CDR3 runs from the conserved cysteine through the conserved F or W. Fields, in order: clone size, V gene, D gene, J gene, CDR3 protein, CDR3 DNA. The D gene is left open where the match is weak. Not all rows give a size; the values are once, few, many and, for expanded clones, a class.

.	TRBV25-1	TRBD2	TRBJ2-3	CASSGRTSGGASTQYF	TGTGCCAGCAGTGGCCGGACTAGCGGGGGGGCCAGTACGCAGTATTTT
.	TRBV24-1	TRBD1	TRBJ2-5	CATSDPADRGGETQYF	TGTGCCACCAGTGATCCCGCGGACAGGGGTGGAGAGACCCAGTACTTC
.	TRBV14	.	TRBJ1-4	CASSRGVNEKLFF	TGTGCCAGCAGCCGGGGAGTTAATGAAAAACTGTTTTTT
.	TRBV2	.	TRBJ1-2	CASTGAYGYTF	TGTGCCAGCACAGGGGCCTATGGCTACACCTTC
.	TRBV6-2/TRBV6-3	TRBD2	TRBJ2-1	CASSYSGLGNGEQFF	TGTGCCAGCAGTTACTCAGGACTAGGAAATGGTGAGCAGTTCTTC
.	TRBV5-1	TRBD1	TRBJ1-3	CASTPTGQGGNTIYF	TGCGCCAGCACACCGACAGGACAGGGGGGAAACACCATATATTTT
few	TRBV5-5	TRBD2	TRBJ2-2	CASSLAGTSGRVSGELFF	TGTGCCAGCAGCTTGGCCGGGACTAGCGGTAGAGTTTCCGGGGAGCTGTTTTTT
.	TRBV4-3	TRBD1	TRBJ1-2	CASSRDRVYNYGYTF	TGCGCCAGCAGCCGGGACAGGGTGTATAACTATGGCTACACCTTC
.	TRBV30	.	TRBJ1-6	CAWSGGGTNSPLHF	TGTGCCTGGAGTGGGGGGGGGACTAATTCACCCCTCCACTTT
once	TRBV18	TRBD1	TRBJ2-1	CASRTGPGTGLYNEQFF	TGTGCCAGTCGAACCGGCCCCGGGACAGGGTTATACAATGAGCAGTTCTTC
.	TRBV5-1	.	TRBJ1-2	CASSRGDGAYGYTF	TGCGCCAGCAGCCGGGGGGACGGAGCCTATGGCTACACCTTC
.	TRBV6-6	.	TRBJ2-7	CASSSLYEQYF	TGTGCCAGCAGTTCCCTCTACGAGCAGTACTTC
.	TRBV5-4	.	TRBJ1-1	CASSDLMTGRGTEAFF	TGTGCCAGCAGCGACCTTATGACGGGGAGAGGAACTGAAGCTTTCTTT
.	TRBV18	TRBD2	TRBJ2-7	CASSPSGVSYEQYF	TGTGCCAGCTCACCTAGCGGGGTCTCGTACGAGCAGTACTTC
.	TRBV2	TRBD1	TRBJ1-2	CASGIGQGVGGYTF	TGTGCCAGCGGAATAGGACAGGGGGTGGGTGGCTACACCTTC
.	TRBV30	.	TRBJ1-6	CAWSMGTNLHF	TGTGCCTGGAGTATGGGGACAAACCTCCACTTT
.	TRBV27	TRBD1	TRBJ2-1	CASSYRTGTVHIYNEQFF	TGTGCCAGCAGTTATCGAACCGGGACAGTGCACATCTACAATGAGCAGTTCTTC
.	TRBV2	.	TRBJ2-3	CATQNGRSTDTQYF	TGTGCCACCCAGAATGGTCGAAGCACAGATACGCAGTATTTT
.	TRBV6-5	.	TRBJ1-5	CASSYPRVNQPQHF	TGTGCCAGCAGTTACCCGAGGGTCAATCAGCCCCAGCATTTT
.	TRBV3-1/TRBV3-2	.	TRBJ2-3	CASSQEWRTGQYF	TGTGCCAGCAGCCAAGAATGGAGGACGGGGCAGTATTTT
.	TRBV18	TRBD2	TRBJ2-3	CASSPPLGGSTDTQYF	TGTGCCAGCTCACCACCGCTGGGGGGGAGCACAGATACGCAGTATTTT
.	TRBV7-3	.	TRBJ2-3	CASSLNPPLDTQYF	TGTGCCAGCAGCTTAAATCCTCCCCTCGATACGCAGTATTTT
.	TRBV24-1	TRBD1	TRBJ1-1	CAAADRGRWTEAFF	TGTGCCGCAGCGGACAGGGGGCGTTGGACTGAAGCTTTCTTT
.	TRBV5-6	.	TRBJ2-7	CASSLRGGGNEQYF	TGTGCCAGCAGCTTGAGAGGGGGAGGGAACGAGCAGTACTTC
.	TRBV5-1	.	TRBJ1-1	CASSLEGHPNTEAFF	TGCGCCAGCAGCTTGGAGGGGCACCCTAACACTGAAGCTTTCTTT
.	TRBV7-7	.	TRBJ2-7	CASSFGPGVAYEQYF	TGTGCCAGCAGCTTCGGCCCCGGAGTGGCGTACGAGCAGTACTTC
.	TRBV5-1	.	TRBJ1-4	CASSEAYSGNEKLFF	TGCGCCAGCAGCGAAGCATATAGCGGTAATGAAAAACTGTTTTTT
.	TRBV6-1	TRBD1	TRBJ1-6	CASSATGGNSYNSPLHF	TGTGCCAGCAGTGCCACAGGGGGCAACTCCTATAATTCACCCCTCCACTTT
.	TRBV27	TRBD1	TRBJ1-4	CATRGDTEKLFF	TGTGCCACCAGGGGGGACACTGAAAAACTGTTTTTT
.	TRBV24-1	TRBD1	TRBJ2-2	CATSDPRGQSGELFF	TGTGCCACCAGTGACCCCCGGGGACAGTCCGGGGAGCTGTTTTTT
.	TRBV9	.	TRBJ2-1	CASSPSGGGYNEQFF	TGTGCCAGCAGCCCCTCGGGGGGCGGCTACAATGAGCAGTTCTTC
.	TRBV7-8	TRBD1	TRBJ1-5	CASSPQDRARQWPQHF	TGTGCCAGCAGCCCCCAAGACAGGGCCCGGCAATGGCCCCAGCATTTT
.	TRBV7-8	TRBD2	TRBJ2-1	CASSFPRLAHSYNEQFF	TGTGCCAGCAGCTTTCCCCGACTAGCGCACTCCTACAATGAGCAGTTCTTC
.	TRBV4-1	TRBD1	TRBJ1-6	CASATGTGMTYNSPLHF	TGCGCCAGCGCCACCGGGACAGGGATGACCTATAATTCACCCCTCCACTTT
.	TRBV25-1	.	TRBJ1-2	CASSEYGNRASYGYTF	TGTGCCAGCAGTGAATATGGGAACAGGGCATCCTATGGCTACACCTTC
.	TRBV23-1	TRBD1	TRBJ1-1	CASSRPWDRGMNTEAFF	TGCGCCAGCAGTCGCCCGTGGGACAGGGGAATGAACACTGAAGCTTTCTTT
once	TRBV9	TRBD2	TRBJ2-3	CASSWTSGGAQTDTQYF	TGTGCCAGCAGCTGGACTAGCGGGGGGGCGCAGACAGATACGCAGTATTTT
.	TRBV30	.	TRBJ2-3	CAWSRTRDTDTQYF	TGTGCCTGGAGTAGGACTCGTGACACAGATACGCAGTATTTT
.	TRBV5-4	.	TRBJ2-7	CASSLKQGAYEQYF	TGTGCCAGCAGCTTGAAACAGGGCGCCTACGAGCAGTACTTC
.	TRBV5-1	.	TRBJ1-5	CASSLDGNQPQHF	TGCGCCAGCAGCTTGGACGGTAATCAGCCCCAGCATTTT
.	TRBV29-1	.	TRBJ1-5	CSVGSSNQPQHF	TGCAGCGTTGGCAGTAGCAATCAGCCCCAGCATTTT
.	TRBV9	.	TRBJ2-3	CASSVDDWNIRQYF	TGTGCCAGCAGCGTTGATGACTGGAACATACGGCAGTATTTT